This T cell receptor beta chain was profiled in a study of CD8+ T cells in alopecia areata. Study details: Treated patients were scored for severity by percent of scalp affected. Broader study findings: Higher clonality than in normal scalp was seen in lesional scalp, especially alopecia totalis/universalis. Any link of baseline CD8+ expansion to response, resting on one nonresponder, remains uncertain. Scalp sample sequencing also detects resident alphabeta T cells of normal skin.

The CDR3 length is 13 residues. V lost 3 bases to trimming and J lost 3 bases, with 11 bases between them. CDR1 is GTSNPN and CDR2 is SVGIG in the germline V gene (reference sequence). RNA, once extracted, was reverse transcribed into cDNA for use as the sequencing template. Sequencing used immunoSEQ multiplex PCR; TCRdb keeps in-frame clones, though not all of them. The sample carries 200,000 to 250,000 clones, more than 45% recorded once. Treatment of the sample: oral pan-JAK inhibitor, 5-10 mg twice daily. In this sample, this clone turned up a few times. Antigen specificity is unknown. Sequenced here: CD4+ T cells sorted from blood, sampled at week 4, from a patient treated with tofacitinib. This receptor was identified in a human donor with alopecia areata. The genes are TRBV30 and TRBJ1-1, with a tentative D call TRBD1 (6 bases). CDR3 in amino acids: CAWSRQEYTEAFF. The DNA for the CDR3 is TGTGCCTGGAGCCGACAGGAGTACACTGAAGCTTTCTTT.